The 14 T cell receptor beta chains presented below share a single source sample, sequenced in a study of T-cell memory formation after mild COVID-19. Each CDR3 protein is one row after TCRdb ran MiXCR on the 5' RACE reads. The sample lists about 210,000 distinct CDR3 sequences; about 10% were seen once. The source material was PBMCs or a T cell subset sorted from them (not recorded which). These receptors all come from a man aged 18-30 years who had mild COVID-19 (a few samples of this study predate the infection). Cell type and time point are not known.

This clonotype was seen a handful of times. This chain links TRBV4-3 with TRBJ1-1, with a possible D match to TRBD1 (6 bases). Germline values: CDR1 LGHNA, CDR2 YSLEER. V lost 1 base and J lost 1, with 13 bases in between. The CDR3 has 16 residues. In nucleotides, the CDR3 is TGCGCCAGCAGCCAAGGGTACAGGGCCGGGAACACTGAAGCTTTCTTT. The encoded protein is CASSQGYRAGNTEAFF.

The chain has TRBV12-3 or TRBV12-4 and TRBJ2-5; 10 bases fit TRBD2. The CDR3 loop spans 16 amino acids. With 5 bases clipped from V and 2 bases from J, the junction kept 8 bases outside the gene matches. CDR3 in amino acids: CASSIQRGGGQETQYF. CDR3 DNA: TGTGCCAGCAGTATACAGCGGGGGGGGGGACAAGAGACCCAGTACTTC.

The chain couples TRBV14 to TRBJ1-2; a possible D gene is TRBD1 (6 bases). Germline V gene sequence: CDR1 SGHDN, CDR2 FVKESK. The CDR3 is 14 amino acids. V lost 4 bases and J lost 1, with 10 bases in between. The CDR3 DNA reads as TGTGCCAGCAGCCCGACAGGCCTTAACTATGGCTACACCTTC. Translated, it gives CASSPTGLNYGYTF. Filled out from reference TRBV14 and TRBJ1-2, the complete variable domain reads EAGVTQFPSHSVIEKGQTVTLRCDPISGHDNLYWYRRVMGKEIKFLLHFVKESKQDESGMPNNRFLAERTGGTYSTLKVQPAELEDSGVYFCASSPTGLNYGYTFGSGTRLTVV.

Points on this clonotype: The conserved final phenylalanine or tryptophan is absent from the CDR3, which likely points to a read error. This rearrangement joins TRBV5-1 to TRBJ2-5, with 13 bases identical to TRBD2. Germline CDR1 and CDR2: SGHRS and YFSETQ. This CDR3 has 16 residues. The V and J ends lost 4 bases and 1 base, in that order; junction bases with no gene match: 4. CDR3 in amino acids: CASSQGLAGAQETQYL. In DNA, the CDR3 is TGCGCCAGCAGCCAAGGACTAGCGGGGGCCCAAGAGACCCAGTACTTA.

This clonotype was counted a few times. The V call is TRBV7-2, the J call TRBJ2-7; 7 nucleotides agree with TRBD1. The J segment lost 5 bases and the V segment lost 5 bases, leaving 12 bases of the junction unmatched. The CDR3 consists of 15 residues. Germline V lookup: CDR1 SGHTA, CDR2 FQGNSA. CDR3 sequence (DNA): TGTGCCAGCAGCCGATCCCGGGACAGATTGGACGAGCAGTACTTC. It specifies CASSRSRDRLDEQYF.

The table lists this clonotype with a few counts. The CDR3, as DNA: TGCGCCAGCAGCTCCCGGGACAGGGCCTCCCAGGGCTACACCTTC. Encoded protein: CASSSRDRASQGYTF. V and J are TRBV5-1 and TRBJ1-2, with TRBD1 matching over 9 bases. V dropped 3 bases and J dropped 8; count of bases not matched to a gene: 11. The CDR3 sequence is 15 residues long. Germline-derived CDR1 and CDR2 are SGHRS and YFSETQ.

This clonotype has only a few counts. The V and J genes are TRBV6-6 and TRBJ2-7, with 8 bases aligning to TRBD2. The trim removed 2 bases at V and 8 bases at J, leaving 8 bases unmatched. Germline lookup yields CDR1 MNHNY and CDR2 SVGAGI (reference sequence). CDR3 length: 14 residues. The chain's CDR3 is CASSYVRGELQQYF. In DNA form, the CDR3 reads TGTGCCAGCAGTTACGTGCGGGGGGAATTGCAGCAGTACTTC.

This clonotype came up a few times. The gene calls are TRBV2 and TRBJ2-1; 12 bases map to TRBD2. In germline, CDR1 is SNHLY, CDR2 FYNNEI. This CDR3 comprises 15 residues. V lost 7 bases to trimming and J lost 9 bases; unmatched junction nucleotides: 10. The CDR3 DNA sequence: TGTGCCAGCAAAACGACTAGCGGGGGTAGTGGTGAGCAGTTCTTC. Its translation: CASKTTSGGSGEQFF.

The chain has TRBV6-5 and TRBJ2-7; 7 nucleotides agree with TRBD2. The CDR3 loop spans 13 amino acids. The germline V gene encodes CDR1 MNHEY and CDR2 SVGAGI. With V trimmed by 5 bases and J by 3 bases, 4 bases remained unmatched. This CDR3 reads CASSRGGGYEQYV. The CDR3 DNA reads as TGTGCCAGCAGTCGCGGCGGGGGCTACGAGCAGTACGTC.

This clonotype was counted a single time. The V and J genes are TRBV10-1 and TRBJ2-3, with D possibly matching TRBD2 (6 bases). This CDR3 has 16 residues. The V end lost 3 bases, the J end lost 5 bases, and 18 bases lay between the germline ends. CDR1 and CDR2 from the germline V gene are WNHNN and SYGVQD (reference sequence). The CDR3 spells CASSDPGLEKRDTQYF. The CDR3 region has the DNA TGCGCCAGCAGTGACCCGGGACTGGAAAAGAGAGATACGCAGTATTTT.

This clonotype was seen a handful of times. The CDR3 DNA is TGTGCCAGCAGGACTAGCGGGGGGGCGAACACCGGGGAGCTGTTTTTT. Protein sequence: CASRTSGGANTGELFF. The V gene is TRBV2, the J gene TRBJ2-2; 14 bases match TRBD2. V was clipped by 6 bases and J by 0 bases; unmatched bases: 0. CDR1 is SNHLY and CDR2 is FYNNEI in the germline V gene. CDR3 length equals 16 residues. The whole variable domain, filled in from reference TRBV2 and TRBJ2-2, reads EPEVTQTPSHQVTQMGQEVILRCVPISNHLYFYWYRQILGQKVEFLVSFYNNEISEKSEIFDDQFSVERPDGSNFTLKIRSTKLEDSAMYFCASRTSGGANTGELFFGEGSRLTVL.

This clonotype was picked up a small number of times. The chain joins TRBV5-6 to TRBJ1-1; D is unclear. Trimming took 5 bases from V and 8 from J, leaving 16 bases between them. CDR1 is SGHDT and CDR2 is YYEEEE in the germline V gene. This CDR3 has 13 residues. The CDR3 loop is CASSQTREGEAFF. The CDR3 nucleotides are TGTGCCAGCAGTCAGACAAGGGAAGGGGAAGCTTTCTTT. Based on the CDR3 plus reference TRBV5-6 and TRBJ1-1, the full variable domain is DAGVTQSPTHLIKTRGQQVTLRCSPKSGHDTVSWYQQALGQGPQFIFQYYEEEERQRGNFPDRFSGHQFPNYSSELNVNALLLGDSALYLCASSQTREGEAFFGQGTRLTVV.

This clonotype was counted many times. CDR3 amino acids: CASSGTGGNIDEQYF. DNA for the CDR3: TGCGCCAGCAGCGGAACAGGGGGCAACATCGACGAGCAGTACTTC. The chain joins TRBV5-1 to TRBJ2-7; 9 positions agree with TRBD1. The CDR3 has 15 amino acids. Germline lookup yields CDR1 SGHRS and CDR2 YFSETQ. The ends lost 4 bases at V and 5 bases at J; junction bases unmatched: 10.

V is TRBV4-3 and J is TRBJ1-1; TRBD1 aligns across 8 bases. The ends lost 3 bases at V and 1 base at J; junction bases unmatched: 4. This CDR3 comprises 15 residues. The germline V gene has CDR1 LGHNA and CDR2 YSLEER. The CDR3 protein is CASSHPGQGNTEAFF. The CDR3 coding sequence is TGCGCCAGCAGCCATCCAGGACAGGGGAACACTGAAGCTTTCTTT.